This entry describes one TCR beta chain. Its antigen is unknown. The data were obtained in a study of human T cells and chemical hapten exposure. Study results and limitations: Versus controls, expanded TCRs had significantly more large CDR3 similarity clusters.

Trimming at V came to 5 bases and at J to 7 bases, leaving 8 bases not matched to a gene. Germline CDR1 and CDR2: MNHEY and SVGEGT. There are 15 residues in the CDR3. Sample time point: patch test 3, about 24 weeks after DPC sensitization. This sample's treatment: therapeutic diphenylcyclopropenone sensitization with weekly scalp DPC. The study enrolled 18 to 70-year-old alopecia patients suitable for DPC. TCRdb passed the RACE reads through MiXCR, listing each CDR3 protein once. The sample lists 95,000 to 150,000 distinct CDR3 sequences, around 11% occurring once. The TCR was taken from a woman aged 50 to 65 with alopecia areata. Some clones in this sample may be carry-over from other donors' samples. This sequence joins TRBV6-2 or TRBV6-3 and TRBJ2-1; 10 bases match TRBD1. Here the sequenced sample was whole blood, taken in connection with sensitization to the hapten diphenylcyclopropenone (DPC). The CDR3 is CASSPIGQGVNEQFF. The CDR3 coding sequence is TGTGCCAGCAGTCCCATCGGACAGGGGGTAAATGAGCAGTTCTTC.